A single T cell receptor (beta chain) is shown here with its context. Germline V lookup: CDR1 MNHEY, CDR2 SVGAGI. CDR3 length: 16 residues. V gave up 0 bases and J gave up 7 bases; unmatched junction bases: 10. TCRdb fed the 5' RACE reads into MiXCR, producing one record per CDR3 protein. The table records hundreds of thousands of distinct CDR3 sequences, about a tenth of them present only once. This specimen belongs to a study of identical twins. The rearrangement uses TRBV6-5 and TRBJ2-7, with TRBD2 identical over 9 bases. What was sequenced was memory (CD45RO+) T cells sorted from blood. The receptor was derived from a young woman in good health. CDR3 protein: CASSYSGQSGGWEQYF. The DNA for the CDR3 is TGTGCCAGCAGTTACTCGGGCCAGAGCGGGGGGTGGGAGCAGTACTTC.